A single sample is the source of the 10 T cell receptor beta chains below, sequenced in a study of monozygotic twins with cystic fibrosis. Assay used: immunoSEQ multiplex PCR; TCRdb lists only in-frame clones, some missing. The profile shows 25,000 to 30,000 clones, 90% of them singletons. Sequenced input: blood. All receptors come from a girl aged 2-10 years with cystic fibrosis.

The chain employs TRBV6-5 and TRBJ1-3, with no clear D. The CDR3 totals 13 residues. V was trimmed by 1 base and J by 4 bases, leaving 5 bases between them. The germline CDR1 and CDR2 sequences are MNHEY and SVGAGI. The CDR3 region has the DNA TGTGCCAGCAGTTACTATGGGGGAAACACCATATATTTT. Translated: CASSYYGGNTIYF.

This clone was seen once. The rearrangement links TRBV9 to TRBJ2-1; D uncertain. This CDR3 has 13 amino acids. Germline V gene lookup returns CDR1 SGDLS and CDR2 YYNGEE. Trimming shortened V by 0 bases and J by 6 bases, and 7 bases separated the two germline ends. CDR3 in amino acids: CASSVGDSNEQFF. CDR3 bases: TGTGCCAGCAGCGTAGGAGACTCCAATGAGCAGTTCTTC.

This clone was seen more than once but under ten times. This chain links TRBV9 with TRBJ1-2; D remains unclear. CDR1 SGDLS and CDR2 YYNGEE come from the germline V gene. The CDR3 is made up of 13 amino acids. The V gene lost 3 bases and the J gene lost 6 bases, with 12 bases spanning the gap. DNA of the CDR3: TGTGCCAGCAGCGCGCCCTCTTCGGATGGCTACACCTTC. This encodes CASSAPSSDGYTF.

This clone was observed a single time. V and J are TRBV4-1 and TRBJ2-5, with D unresolved. CDR3 length: 14 residues. The ends were cut back, 1 base at V and 6 bases at J, with 12 bases in the middle. Germline-derived CDR1 and CDR2 are MGHRA and YSYEKL. The CDR3 DNA sequence: TGCGCCAGCAGCCAAGCGGGCTCTCAGAAGACCCAGTACTTC. It encodes CASSQAGSQKTQYF.

The chain is built from TRBV30 and TRBJ1-5; TRBD1 might be the D (5 bases). This CDR3 spans 13 amino acids. V was clipped by 3 bases and J by 3 bases, with 9 bases between them. Germline CDR1 is GTSNPN and CDR2 is SVGIG (reference sequence). For the CDR3, the DNA is TGTGCCTGGAGCGGGGGACTCAATCAGCCCCAGCATTTT. Amino acids: CAWSGGLNQPQHF. The whole variable domain, remainder taken from reference TRBV30 and TRBJ1-5, is SQTIHQWPATLVQPVGSPLSLECTVEGTSNPNLYWYRQAAGRGLQLLFYSVGIGQISSEVPQNLSASRPQDRQFILSSKKLLLSDSGFYLCAWSGGLNQPQHFGDGTRLSIL.

J is TRBJ2-7 and V is TRBV10-3; tentative D call: TRBD1 (6 bases). The CDR3 loop spans 13 amino acids. CDR1 and CDR2 (germline): ENHRY, SYGVKD. The V end lost 10 bases, the J end lost 0 bases, and 13 bases lay between the germline ends. The CDR3 spells CATWTADSYEQYF. The CDR3 region has the DNA TGTGCCACATGGACAGCCGACTCCTACGAGCAGTACTTC.

The V and J genes are TRBV5-1 and TRBJ2-7; D gene unclear. Germline V gene lookup returns CDR1 SGHRS and CDR2 YFSETQ. The CDR3 length is 14 residues. V lost 5 bases and J 0 bases, leaving 12 bases between the germline ends. The CDR3, as DNA: TGCGCCAGCAGTCCAGTTGGAAGCTCCTACGAGCAGTACTTC. It encodes CASSPVGSSYEQYF.

This chain joins TRBV30 and TRBJ1-2, with D possibly TRBD1 on 5 matching bases. Germline CDR1 is GTSNPN and CDR2 is SVGIG (reference sequence). The CDR3 consists of 15 residues. V lost 3 bases and J 9 bases, leaving 23 bases between the germline ends. CDR3 sequence (DNA): TGTGCCTGGAGCCCACCTCCATGGACAACTGGTAGCTACACCTTC. Protein sequence: CAWSPPPWTTGSYTF.

This clone was seen only once. This chain uses TRBV18 with TRBJ2-5, with 9 bases matching TRBD1. CDR1 and CDR2 from the germline V gene are KGHSH and LQKENI. V trimming: 3 bases; J trimming: 4 bases; junction bases outside the gene matches: 6. The CDR3 has 15 residues. CDR3 loop: CASSPGTGKGETQYF. CDR3 in DNA: TGTGCCAGCTCACCTGGGACAGGGAAGGGAGAGACCCAGTACTTC.

This chain joins TRBV4-2 and TRBJ2-2; D is unresolved. The CDR3 is 14 residues long. Trimming cost V 0 bases and J 0 bases, with 2 bases left between them. Germline V gene data show CDR1 as LGHNA and CDR2 as YNFKEQ. CDR3 region: CASSQDPNTGELFF. DNA of the CDR3: TGTGCCAGCAGCCAAGACCCGAACACCGGGGAGCTGTTTTTT.